This is a list of T cell receptor beta chains from one sample in a study of CD8 T cells in ankylosing spondylitis. MiXCR, applied by TCRdb to the 5' RACE reads, yields one record per CDR3 protein. The sample holds roughly 370,000 distinct CDR3 sequences; around 22% are singletons and the top ten take 15% to 20%. Sequenced: blood, either unsorted or a sorted T cell fraction (not recorded which). These TCRs come from a male donor with ankylosing spondylitis. Both conserved end residues are part of each CDR3. D genes are given only for firm matches. Expanded clones are given a class, and other clones once, few, many or no size at all.

size: few; D: NA; J: TRBJ2-7; V: TRBV19; DNA: TGTGCCAGTAGTATAGAAATGACGGCCTCCTCCTACGAGCAGTACTTC; CDR3: CASSIEMTASSYEQYF
size: many; D: TRBD1; J: TRBJ2-5; V: TRBV5-1; DNA: TGCGCCAGCAGTTCCCGACAGGGGAGGCCTCACCAAGAGACCCAGTACTTC; CDR3: CASSSRQGRPHQETQYF
size: NA; D: NA; J: TRBJ2-1; V: TRBV2; DNA: TGTGCCAGCACCCACGGGTGGGGAAAGAGTGAGCAGTTCTTC; CDR3: CASTHGWGKSEQFF
size: NA; D: TRBD2; J: TRBJ2-5; V: TRBV20-1; DNA: TGCAGTGCTAGGACTAGCGGCCAAGAGACCCAGTACTTC; CDR3: CSARTSGQETQYF
size: few; D: NA; J: TRBJ2-1; V: TRBV27; DNA: TGTGCCAGCCGATCCCTTTGGGTGCAAGGAGTTTTCAATGAGCAGTTCTTC; CDR3: CASRSLWVQGVFNEQFF
size: few; D: NA; J: TRBJ2-3; V: TRBV6-1; DNA: TGTGCCAGCAGGCCCGTTCCAAATACGCAGTATTTT; CDR3: CASRPVPNTQYF
size: few; D: NA; J: TRBJ1-5; V: TRBV10-3; DNA: TGTGCCATCAGTGAATGGGACCTCCTTCAGCCCCAGCATTTT; CDR3: CAISEWDLLQPQHF
size: few; D: TRBD2; J: TRBJ2-7; V: TRBV5-1; DNA: TGCGCCAGCAGCTCTCTAGCGGGAGAGAGCTCCTACGAGCAGTACTTC; CDR3: CASSSLAGESSYEQYF
size: few; D: NA; J: TRBJ1-5; V: TRBV24-1; DNA: TGTGCCACCGGAGTTAACCTGCGCTCGATCTGGGGGGATCAGCCCCAGCATTTT; CDR3: CATGVNLRSIWGDQPQHF
size: NA; D: NA; J: TRBJ2-5; V: TRBV9; DNA: TGTGCCAGCAGCGTGCAGGGCACGGAGACCCAGTACTTC; CDR3: CASSVQGTETQYF
size: NA; D: TRBD1; J: TRBJ2-5; V: TRBV5-1; DNA: TGCGCCAGCAGCTTGTGGGGACAGGGGCAAGAGACCCAGTACTTC; CDR3: CASSLWGQGQETQYF
size: NA; D: TRBD1; J: TRBJ1-1; V: TRBV12-3/TRBV12-4; DNA: TGTGCCAGCGGCCACGGACAGGCGAACACTGAAGCTTTCTTT; CDR3: CASGHGQANTEAFF
size: few; D: TRBD2; J: TRBJ2-1; V: TRBV5-1; DNA: TGCGCCAGCAGCCCGCCGGAAAGTTTGGCGGGAGTCTCAAATGAGCAGTTCTTC; CDR3: CASSPPESLAGVSNEQFF
size: NA; D: NA; J: TRBJ2-6; V: TRBV5-1; DNA: TGCGCCAGCAGCTTGGCCGGGCAGGGAATTGCGACTGGGGCCAACGTCCTGACTTTC; CDR3: CASSLAGQGIATGANVLTF
size: NA; D: NA; J: TRBJ2-5; V: TRBV4-3; DNA: TGCGCCAGCAGCCGCCAGGGACCCGGGGAGACCCAGTACTTC; CDR3: CASSRQGPGETQYF
size: NA; D: TRBD1; J: TRBJ2-2; V: TRBV12-3/TRBV12-4; DNA: TGTGCCAGCTGGCAGGGGGCGAACACCGGGGAGCTGTTTTTT; CDR3: CASWQGANTGELFF
size: few; D: NA; J: TRBJ2-2; V: TRBV18; DNA: TGTGCCAGCTCATTCAGGAGGGACACAGGGGAGCTGTTTTTT; CDR3: CASSFRRDTGELFF
size: NA; D: NA; J: TRBJ2-3; V: TRBV27; DNA: TGTGCCAGCAGTTTAGGAAGTCGGCCTAGTACGCAGTATTTT; CDR3: CASSLGSRPSTQYF
size: NA; D: TRBD2; J: TRBJ2-5; V: TRBV10-2; DNA: TGCGCCAGCAGTGAGTGGCTAGCGGGAGGCCGGGAGACCCAGTACTTC; CDR3: CASSEWLAGGRETQYF
size: NA; D: NA; J: TRBJ2-1; V: TRBV29-1; DNA: TGCAGCGTTGACAATGCAGGGCCAAGGGAGCAGTTCTTC; CDR3: CSVDNAGPREQFF
size: few; D: NA; J: TRBJ2-6; V: TRBV5-6; DNA: TGTGCCAGCAGCTTGGATCTGGAGATCTCTGGGGCCAACGTCCTGACTTTC; CDR3: CASSLDLEISGANVLTF
size: once; D: NA; J: TRBJ1-6; V: TRBV6-1; DNA: TGTGCCAGCAGCGTCCGGGACGGGAACGGATCACCCCTCCACTTT; CDR3: CASSVRDGNGSPLHF
size: NA; D: TRBD2; J: TRBJ2-6; V: TRBV12-3/TRBV12-4; DNA: TGTGCCAGCAGTTCTCTCTCCGGGACTAGTGCTGGGGCCAACGTCCTGACTTTC; CDR3: CASSSLSGTSAGANVLTF
size: few; D: NA; J: TRBJ1-1; V: TRBV5-1; DNA: TGCGCCAGCAGCTTGTCACAGGTTTCCCCCGGGGACACTGAAGCTTTCTTT; CDR3: CASSLSQVSPGDTEAFF
size: NA; D: TRBD2; J: TRBJ2-7; V: TRBV20-1; DNA: TGCAGTGCTAGAGAAACAAGGACTAGCGGGAGCCACGAGCAGTACTTC; CDR3: CSARETRTSGSHEQYF
size: NA; D: NA; J: TRBJ2-3; V: TRBV11-3; DNA: TGTGCCAGCAGCTTAAGACAGTTCACAGATACGCAGTATTTT; CDR3: CASSLRQFTDTQYF
size: few; D: NA; J: TRBJ2-5; V: TRBV7-8; DNA: TGTGCCAGCAGCTTAGACTCGGCCGTCCGGGAGACCCAGTACTTC; CDR3: CASSLDSAVRETQYF
size: NA; D: TRBD2; J: TRBJ2-1; V: TRBV29-1; DNA: TGCAGCTTATGGCGGGGAGGGACGAACAATGAGCAGTTCTTC; CDR3: CSLWRGGTNNEQFF
size: few; D: TRBD1; J: TRBJ1-5; V: TRBV7-2; DNA: TGTGCCAGCAGCTTGTCCCGGGACAGGCGACAGCCCCAGCATTTT; CDR3: CASSLSRDRRQPQHF
size: few; D: NA; J: TRBJ2-7; V: TRBV11-2; DNA: TGTGCCAGCAGCCCGTCCTTGACAGCAACTCGTGAGCAGTACTTC; CDR3: CASSPSLTATREQYF
size: NA; D: NA; J: TRBJ2-1; V: TRBV6-1; DNA: TGTGCCAGCACCCACAACAATGAGCAGTTCTTC; CDR3: CASTHNNEQFF
size: NA; D: NA; J: TRBJ1-4; V: TRBV20-1; DNA: TGCAGTGCCCCGACAGGAGGTCACGAAAAACCGTTTTTT; CDR3: CSAPTGGHEKPFF
size: few; D: NA; J: TRBJ2-7; V: TRBV11-3; DNA: TGTGCCAGCAGCTTAGCTTCGGAAGCTTCCTACGAGCAGTACTTC; CDR3: CASSLASEASYEQYF
size: few; D: TRBD1; J: TRBJ2-3; V: TRBV10-1; DNA: TGCGCCAGCAGTGGCTACGGGGACAGGGATAGCACAGATACGCAGTATTTT; CDR3: CASSGYGDRDSTDTQYF
size: NA; D: NA; J: TRBJ2-3; V: TRBV9; DNA: TGTGCCAGCAGCGTAGGAGCGGGCCTCACAGATACGCAGTATTTT; CDR3: CASSVGAGLTDTQYF
size: few; D: NA; J: TRBJ2-2; V: TRBV5-4; DNA: TGTGCCAGCAGCTTGGGTGGGGTCGCGAACACCGGGGAGCTGTTTTTT; CDR3: CASSLGGVANTGELFF
size: NA; D: TRBD2; J: TRBJ2-1; V: TRBV14; DNA: TGTGCCAGCAGCCAAGGTGTCCTAGCGGGAGGGACGGTTAATGAGCAGTTCTTC; CDR3: CASSQGVLAGGTVNEQFF
size: NA; D: NA; J: TRBJ1-4; V: TRBV7-2; DNA: TGTGCCAGCAGCGCTACAAGGGGGGGGGAAAAACTGTTTTTT; CDR3: CASSATRGGEKLFF
size: few; D: TRBD1; J: TRBJ1-2; V: TRBV5-5; DNA: TGTGCCAGCACCTCGTCTACAGGGGGCTTTGGATATGGCTACACCTTC; CDR3: CASTSSTGGFGYGYTF
size: once; D: TRBD2; J: TRBJ2-3; V: TRBV12-3/TRBV12-4; DNA: TGTGCCAGCAGCGCCCTCTATCGCGGGAGACTGGATACGCAGTATTTT; CDR3: CASSALYRGRLDTQYF
size: NA; D: TRBD1; J: TRBJ1-2; V: TRBV3-1; DNA: TGTGCCAGCAGCTTAGGGGGCGACGCTGGCTACACCTTC; CDR3: CASSLGGDAGYTF
size: few; D: TRBD1; J: TRBJ2-5; V: TRBV5-5; DNA: TGTGCCAGCAGCCTAGGGACAGGGGATCAAGAGACCCAGTACTTC; CDR3: CASSLGTGDQETQYF
size: many; D: TRBD2; J: TRBJ2-7; V: TRBV29-1; DNA: TGCAGCGTTGAGTTCCCTAGCGGGTCCTCCTACGAGCAGTACTTC; CDR3: CSVEFPSGSSYEQYF
size: NA; D: TRBD1; J: TRBJ2-1; V: TRBV6-1; DNA: TGTGCCAGCAGTGCCCTAAACAGGGGTCTCTACAATGAGCAGTTCTTC; CDR3: CASSALNRGLYNEQFF
size: many; D: NA; J: TRBJ1-1; V: TRBV12-3/TRBV12-4; DNA: TGTGCCAGCACCCCCGGACGGATTGAAGCTTTCTTT; CDR3: CASTPGRIEAFF
size: NA; D: NA; J: TRBJ2-1; V: TRBV3-1; DNA: TGTGCCAGCAGCCAAGAACTAGGAAGCTCCTACAATGAGCAGTTCTTC; CDR3: CASSQELGSSYNEQFF
size: many; D: NA; J: TRBJ2-3; V: TRBV9; DNA: TGTGCCAGCAGCGTATTGGCTAGCACAGATACGCAGTATTTT; CDR3: CASSVLASTDTQYF
size: NA; D: TRBD2; J: TRBJ2-4; V: TRBV4-2; DNA: TGTGCCAGCAGCGAGGGAGGGGCCAAAAACATTCAGTACTTC; CDR3: CASSEGGAKNIQYF
size: few; D: TRBD2; J: TRBJ2-1; V: TRBV11-2; DNA: TGTGCCAGCAGCTTATATGATCTTCTAGCGGGAGGTGACGGTGAGCAGTTCTTC; CDR3: CASSLYDLLAGGDGEQFF
size: NA; D: NA; J: TRBJ2-1; V: TRBV7-6; DNA: TGTGCCAGCAGCTCTGTGGGGGGAAACAATGAGCAGTTCTTC; CDR3: CASSSVGGNNEQFF
size: NA; D: NA; J: TRBJ2-2; V: TRBV11-2; DNA: NA; CDR3: CASSPSRSGELFFF
size: few; D: NA; J: TRBJ1-1; V: TRBV27; DNA: TGTGCCAGCACCTCTAGCGAGGGCTTGAACACTGAAGCTTTCTTT; CDR3: CASTSSEGLNTEAFF
size: NA; D: NA; J: TRBJ1-1; V: TRBV3-1; DNA: TGTGCCAGCAGCCAAGATTCGCTTGCGGACACTGAAGCTTTCTTT; CDR3: CASSQDSLADTEAFF
size: NA; D: NA; J: TRBJ2-7; V: TRBV5-1; DNA: TGCGCCAGCAGCTTGGCCCAGGGCGCCGAGCAGTACTTC; CDR3: CASSLAQGAEQYF
size: NA; D: NA; J: TRBJ2-6; V: TRBV20-1; DNA: TGCAGTGCTATCAGATTCTCTGGGGCCAACGTCCTGACTTTC; CDR3: CSAIRFSGANVLTF